A single T cell receptor (beta chain) is shown here with its context. These data originate in a study of blood T cell repertoires in COVID-19. Study details: The United States, Italy and Spain were the sources of the acute and convalescent COVID-19 samples. PBMCs, B-cell-depleted T cells, or T cells were the source of the cDNA or gDNA that made up the material.

The CDR3 covers 14 residues. V lost 4 bases to trimming and J lost 3 bases, with 13 bases between them. Germline-derived CDR1 and CDR2 are SGHRS and YFSETQ. Original methodology: Quantification of nucleated cells was approximated via reference gene primer amplification. Sequencing used immunoSEQ multiplex PCR; TCRdb keeps in-frame clones, though not all of them. V and J calls and clone size follow that table, whereas D and trimming were derived from the DNA. The sample contains fewer than 70,000 clones, approximately 92% of which appear only once. The clonotype was recovered from a man between 45 and 60 years old with active COVID-19. The sample was peripheral blood. The V and J genes are TRBV5-1 and TRBJ2-5; tentatively, D is TRBD2 (5 bases). CDR3 in DNA: TGCGCCAGCAGCCCTATCGACGGGGAAGAGACCCAGTACTTC. It translates to CASSPIDGEETQYF.